This entry concerns a single T cell receptor (beta chain). This record belongs to a study of cytomegalovirus exposure and HLA in healthy donors. Clones were sequenced by immunoSEQ multiplex PCR, and TCRdb holds only the in-frame ones, with some missing. The profile shows 200,000 to 300,000 clones, 90% of them singletons. The CDR3 runs to 14 residues. Trimming cost V 6 bases and J 4 bases, with 15 bases left between them. Germline-derived CDR1 and CDR2 are MNHEY and SVGAGI. The sequencing input was PBMCs. The rearrangement uses TRBV6-5 and TRBJ1-1, with D uncertain. This receptor was identified in a woman aged 30 to 39 in good health and CMV-seronegative. CDR3 bases: TGTGCCAGCAGCACTGACAATGTCGGCACTGAAGCTTTCTTT. Translating it yields CASSTDNVGTEAFF.